The rows below give T cell receptor beta chains drawn from one sample of a study of cytomegalovirus exposure and HLA in healthy donors. TCRdb keeps only in-frame clones here, not all; method: immunoSEQ multiplex PCR. In the table there are some 120,000 clones, roughly two thirds of which are singletons. Sequenced input: PBMCs. These receptors were collected from a man aged 30-40 years in good health and CMV-seropositive. The CDR3 runs from the conserved cysteine through the conserved F or W. The D gene is left open where the match is weak. A clone size is listed for some rows: how often the clone was seen (once, few, many), or a class if it is expanded.

d_gene,j_gene,v_gene,abundance,CDR3aa,CDR3nt
-,TRBJ1-1,TRBV6-1,-,CASSEDSWFSAFF,TGTGCCAGCAGTGAGGACAGTTGGTTCTCGGCTTTCTTT
TRBD2,TRBJ2-1,TRBV6-6,few,CASSYGGRSEQFF,TGTGCCAGCAGTTATGGCGGGAGGTCTGAGCAGTTCTTC
-,TRBJ2-3,TRBV6-4,-,CASSDSGGAGETQYF,TGTGCCAGCAGTGACTCTGGGGGCGCGGGAGAGACGCAGTATTTT
-,TRBJ2-7,TRBV5-6,-,CASSRWLYEQYF,TGTGCCAGCAGCCGTTGGCTCTACGAGCAGTACTTC
-,TRBJ2-7,TRBV28,-,CASRPRDTVSISYEQYF,TGTGCCAGCAGACCCCGGGACACCGTTTCCATTTCCTACGAGCAGTACTTC
TRBD1,TRBJ1-2,TRBV7-6,-,CASSFSEGARGYTF,TGTGCCAGCAGCTTTTCGGAGGGGGCGCGTGGCTACACCTTC
-,TRBJ2-2,TRBV10-1,few,CASRSGRGQKGNTGELFF,TGCGCCAGCAGGTCTGGTAGGGGCCAAAAGGGGAACACCGGGGAGCTGTTTTTT
-,TRBJ2-1,TRBV9,-,CASSVAGTDNEQFF,TGTGCCAGCAGCGTAGCCGGTACAGACAATGAGCAGTTCTTC
TRBD1,TRBJ2-7,TRBV18,-,CASSPTPGTGGVEQYF,TGTGCCAGCTCACCGACTCCCGGGACAGGGGGCGTCGAGCAGTACTTC
TRBD2,TRBJ2-7,TRBV6-6,few,CASGQLAVSYEQYF,TGTGCCAGCGGCCAACTAGCGGTATCCTACGAGCAGTACTTC
-,TRBJ1-1,TRBV25-1,-,CASIPSWGENTEAFF,TGTGCCAGCATACCATCATGGGGGGAAAACACTGAAGCTTTCTTT
-,TRBJ2-7,TRBV28,few,CASSSGQIETYEQYF,TGTGCCAGCAGTTCCGGACAGATTGAGACCTACGAGCAGTACTTC
-,TRBJ1-2,TRBV20-1,few,CSALTVYGYTF,TGCAGTGCTTTGACAGTCTATGGCTACACCTTC
TRBD1,TRBJ2-1,TRBV11-3,-,CASARQGDNEQFF,TGTGCCAGCGCCCGACAGGGAGACAATGAGCAGTTCTTC